These 27 T cell receptor beta chains came from one sample sequenced in a study of blood T cell repertoires in COVID-19. Profiled with immunoSEQ multiplex PCR; TCRdb holds only in-frame clones, not every one. This sample has about 370,000 clones, with 90% found just once. The sequenced material came from peripheral blood. The receptors derive from a man aged 18-30 years with active or convalescent COVID-19.

V is TRBV20-1 and J is TRBJ1-2, with D uncertain. CDR1 and CDR2 (germline): DFQATT, SNEGSKA (reference sequence). The CDR3 runs to 11 residues. V shed 5 bases and J shed 8 bases, with 12 bases lying between them. The CDR3 is CSAVSLLGYTF. In nucleotides, the CDR3 is TGCAGTGCTGTCTCCCTTCTCGGCTACACCTTC.

The gene calls are TRBV2 and TRBJ2-7, with TRBD1 matching 7 bases. The CDR3 runs to 12 residues. V was clipped by 6 bases and J by 2 bases; unmatched bases: 1. In germline, CDR1 is SNHLY, CDR2 FYNNEI. Written as DNA, the CDR3 is TGTGCCAGCAGAGGACAGGCCTACGAGCAGTACTTC. Residues: CASRGQAYEQYF.

The V gene is TRBV7-2, the J gene TRBJ2-1; TRBD2 matches at 10 bases. Germline trimming cut 4 bases from V and 6 bases from J; bases unmatched to any gene: 6. From germline, CDR1 is SGHTA and CDR2 FQGNSA. The CDR3 consists of 15 residues. The CDR3 spells CASSSLAGVRNEQFF. CDR3 coding DNA: TGTGCCAGCAGCTCGCTAGCGGGAGTGCGCAATGAGCAGTTCTTC.

The V call is TRBV19, the J call TRBJ1-2, with TRBD1 identical over 8 bases. Germline trimming cut 3 bases from V and 3 bases from J; bases unmatched to any gene: 6. CDR3 length: 15 amino acids. Germline CDR1 and CDR2: LNHDA and SQIVND (reference sequence). The CDR3 DNA follows: TGTGCCAGTAGTATTTCGGCAGGGGGCCACTATGGCTACACCTTC. It specifies CASSISAGGHYGYTF.

The genes are TRBV6-5 and TRBJ2-7, with TRBD1 identical over 7 bases. CDR1 MNHEY and CDR2 SVGAGI come from the germline V gene. V dropped 6 bases and J dropped 4; count of bases not matched to a gene: 12. CDR3 length equals 15 residues. CDR3 amino acids: CASRIQQGLAYEQYF. DNA for the CDR3: TGTGCCAGCAGGATACAACAGGGGCTGGCGTACGAGCAGTACTTC.

The chain is built from TRBV27 and TRBJ2-2; TRBD2 is a possible D gene (5 bases). CDR1 and CDR2 (germline): MNHEY, SMNVEV (reference sequence). The CDR3 is made up of 17 amino acids. V lost 2 bases and J 4 bases, leaving 17 bases between the germline ends. The CDR3 region has the DNA TGTGCCAGCAGTTTAATATCTCAGGCGGGCCGCACCGGGGAGCTGTTTTTT. Its protein is CASSLISQAGRTGELFF.

The rearrangement links TRBV7-9 to TRBJ2-3, with 9 bases lining up with TRBD2. The CDR3 loop spans 16 amino acids. Germline values: CDR1 SEHNR, CDR2 FQNEAQ (reference sequence). Trimming cost V 5 bases and J 2 bases; bases outside gene matches: 8. The CDR3 spells CASSPSSGGTTDTQYF. CDR3 DNA: TGTGCCAGCAGCCCGTCCAGCGGGGGGACCACAGATACGCAGTATTTT.

This sequence joins TRBV27 and TRBJ2-7; 11 nucleotides match TRBD1. Germline CDR1 and CDR2: MNHEY and SMNVEV (reference sequence). V was clipped by 4 bases and J by 4 bases; unmatched bases: 3. CDR3 size: 14 residues. The CDR3 loop reads CASSSDRGLYEQYF. CDR3 DNA sequence: TGTGCCAGCAGTTCGGACAGGGGGCTTTACGAGCAGTACTTC.

V is TRBV28 and J is TRBJ1-5, with D perhaps matching TRBD1 (6 bases). V was clipped by 3 bases and J by 3 bases, with 12 bases between them. The CDR3 runs to 15 residues. The germline CDR1 and CDR2 sequences are MDHEN and SYDVKM. The CDR3 DNA follows: TGTGCCAGCAGTTTTATGGGGGCTAACAATCAGCCCCAGCATTTT. This translates into CASSFMGANNQPQHF.

The genes are TRBV4-3 and TRBJ1-6, with 10 bases fitting TRBD1. This CDR3 is built from 15 residues. Germline loops: CDR1 LGHNA, CDR2 YSLEER. V dropped 4 bases and J dropped 5; count of bases not matched to a gene: 2. The CDR3 DNA sequence: TGCGCCAGCAGCCGGGGACAGGGGAATAATTCACCCCTCCACTTT. It encodes CASSRGQGNNSPLHF.

The chain combines TRBV15 with TRBJ1-4; no reliable D call. This CDR3 is 13 amino acids long. Trimming cost V 2 bases and J 8 bases, with 9 bases left between them. In germline, CDR1 is LNHNV, CDR2 YYDKDF (reference sequence). CDR3 DNA: TGTGCCACCAGCAGACGGCGGATGGAAAAACTGTTTTTT. It codes for CATSRRRMEKLFF.

As for this clone: Other DNA sequences in the same sample also yield this CDR3. This rearrangement joins TRBV28 to TRBJ1-1; D perhaps matches TRBD1 (5 bases). CDR1 MDHEN and CDR2 SYDVKM come from the germline V gene. The V end lost 2 bases, the J end lost 5 bases, and 12 bases lay between the germline ends. CDR3 length: 14 residues. The CDR3 DNA reads as TGTGCCAGCAGTTTAAGGGGAGGGAGGACTGAAGCTTTCTTT. It translates to CASSLRGGRTEAFF.

V gene TRBV19 combines with J gene TRBJ1-5; the match to TRBD1 covers 11 bases. V trimming: 3 bases; J trimming: 3 bases; junction bases outside the gene matches: 4. CDR1 and CDR2 from the germline V gene are LNHDA and SQIVND (reference sequence). This CDR3 has 16 residues. CDR3 in DNA: TGTGCCAGTAGTATTGGGGACAGGGGGTTCAATCAGCCCCAGCATTTT. Translated, it gives CASSIGDRGFNQPQHF.

This chain links TRBV2 with TRBJ1-3, with TRBD1 matching 8 bases. J gave up 2 bases and V 4 bases, and 7 bases lay outside the gene matches. The CDR3 covers 16 residues. CDR1 and CDR2 from the germline V gene are SNHLY and FYNNEI. The CDR3 loop reads CASSGEDRVPGNTIYF. The DNA of the CDR3 is TGTGCCAGCAGTGGGGAGGACAGGGTCCCTGGAAACACCATATATTTT.

The CDR3: CASSEQGVSNQPQHF. In nucleotides, the CDR3 is TGTGCCAGCAGTGAACAGGGTGTGAGCAATCAGCCCCAGCATTTT. This chain uses TRBV28 with TRBJ1-5; tentative D call: TRBD1 (6 bases). This CDR3 has 15 amino acids. V shed 5 bases and J shed 1 base, with 12 bases lying between them. CDR1 is MDHEN, CDR2 SYDVKM, per germline. The variable domain in full, completed from reference TRBV28 and TRBJ1-5, reads DVKVTQSSRYLVKRTGEKVFLECVQDMDHENMFWYRQDPGLGLRLIYFSYDVKMKEKGDIPEGYSVSREKKERFSLILESASTNQTSMYLCASSEQGVSNQPQHFGDGTRLSIL.

The count of this clone is one. The chain recombines TRBV27 with TRBJ1-2, with 9 bases identical to TRBD1. J was trimmed by 9 bases and V by 2 bases; bases with no gene match: 7. This CDR3 spans 14 amino acids. Per germline, CDR1 MNHEY and CDR2 SMNVEV (reference sequence). The CDR3 region is CASSLPGQGWSYTF. DNA of the CDR3: TGTGCCAGCAGTTTACCGGGACAGGGATGGAGCTACACCTTC.

This chain connects TRBV7-3 to TRBJ2-1; 13 bases agree with TRBD2. This CDR3 region has 18 residues. V was clipped by 5 bases and J by 1 base; unmatched bases: 8. From germline, CDR1 is SGHTA and CDR2 FQGTGA. The CDR3 spells CASSRTSGGASSYNEQFF. The CDR3 DNA reads as TGTGCCAGCAGCCGAACTAGCGGGGGGGCTTCGTCCTACAATGAGCAGTTCTTC.

This clone showed up just once. This chain uses TRBV7-9 with TRBJ1-6, with a weak D call TRBD1 (6 bases). V was trimmed by 2 bases and J by 7 bases, leaving 15 bases between them. The CDR3 has 16 residues. Germline values: CDR1 SEHNR, CDR2 FQNEAQ (reference sequence). The CDR3 nucleotides are TGTGCCAGCAGCTTACTTCCAGGGGCCGGGAATTCACCCCTCCACTTT. The encoded protein is CASSLLPGAGNSPLHF.

This chain joins TRBV18 and TRBJ2-7; 8 bases are shared with TRBD1. Germline CDR1 KGHSH, CDR2 LQKENI. The CDR3 has 17 amino acids. With 4 bases clipped from V and 4 bases from J, the junction kept 15 bases outside the gene matches. The CDR3 region is CASSLLRPGQGWYEQYF. The CDR3 DNA follows: TGTGCCAGCTCACTTTTGCGACCCGGACAGGGATGGTACGAGCAGTACTTC.

This clone came up a few times. The rearrangement links TRBV24-1 to TRBJ2-7, with a tentative D call TRBD2 (5 bases). V was clipped by 3 bases and J by 0 bases, with 8 bases between them. The CDR3 runs 14 residues. From germline, CDR1 is KGHDR and CDR2 SFDVKD. DNA of the CDR3: TGTGCCACCAGTGATGAGGGCAGCTCCTACGAGCAGTACTTC. Residues: CATSDEGSSYEQYF.

This chain connects TRBV6-5 to TRBJ1-1, with a tentative D call TRBD1 (6 bases). V lost 5 bases, J lost 11 bases, and 24 bases lay in between. CDR1 and CDR2 (germline): MNHEY, SVGAGI. This CDR3 spans 15 amino acids. CDR3 residues: CASSIDGGARSGAFF. In nucleotides, the CDR3 is TGTGCCAGCAGTATCGATGGGGGGGCGCGATCGGGCGCTTTCTTT.

The chain links TRBV9 to TRBJ2-7; a weak D match, TRBD1 (6 bases). V lost 6 bases, J lost 2 bases, and 12 bases lay in between. The length of the CDR3 is 13 residues. The germline CDR1 and CDR2 sequences are SGDLS and YYNGEE. The chain's CDR3 is CASTGDTTYEQYF. In nucleotides, the CDR3 is TGTGCCAGCACCGGGGACACCACCTACGAGCAGTACTTC.

In its sample, this clone was seen once. The chain has TRBV6-6 and TRBJ2-4; D might be TRBD1 (6 bases). The CDR3 contains 16 residues. Trimming cost V 7 bases and J 3 bases, with 19 bases left between them. The V gene's germline CDR1 is MNHNY and CDR2 SVGAGI (reference sequence). The CDR3 sequence: CASIETGRRVKNIQYF. In DNA form, the CDR3 reads TGTGCCAGCATCGAGACAGGCCGGCGGGTCAAAAACATTCAGTACTTC.

The genes are TRBV18 and TRBJ2-7; the match to TRBD2 covers 9 bases. V shed 5 bases and J 7 bases; nucleotides not matched to a gene: 12. Germline V CDR1 and CDR2: KGHSH, LQKENI. CDR3 length equals 15 residues. CDR3 DNA: TGTGCCAGCTCATCCTCTAGCGGGGCTGCAAGTGAGCAGTACTTC. It encodes CASSSSSGAASEQYF. Using reference TRBV18 and TRBJ2-7 for the parts outside the CDR3, the full variable domain is NAGVMQNPRHLVRRRGQEARLRCSPMKGHSHVYWYRQLPEEGLKFMVYLQKENIIDESGMPKERFSAEFPKEGPSILRIQQVVRGDSAAYFCASSSSSGAASEQYFGPGTRLTVT.

The rearrangement joins TRBV9 to TRBJ1-4, with TRBD1 identical over 9 bases. Unmatched junction bases numbered 0, after V lost 0 bases and J lost 0 bases. Germline V CDR1 and CDR2: SGDLS, YYNGEE. This CDR3 is built from 16 residues. The CDR3 loop is CASSVGTGATNEKLFF. For the CDR3, the DNA is TGTGCCAGCAGCGTAGGGACAGGGGCAACTAATGAAAAACTGTTTTTT.

The rearrangement links TRBV25-1 to TRBJ1-1; D might be TRBD1 (6 bases). V lost 5 bases to trimming and J lost 7 bases, with 23 bases between them. Germline loops: CDR1 MGHDK, CDR2 SYGVNS. The CDR3 is 16 residues long. The DNA for the CDR3 is TGTGCCAGCAGTACTCAACCCGGGACACGGAATTTTGAAGCTTTCTTT. Translation: CASSTQPGTRNFEAFF.

The chain links TRBV6-2 or TRBV6-3 to TRBJ1-5; the D gene is possibly TRBD1 (5 bases). Trimming stripped 5 bases from V and 0 bases from J, with 11 bases between. Per the germline V gene, CDR1 is MNHEY and CDR2 is SVGEGT. The CDR3 runs to 15 residues. The DNA for the CDR3 is TGTGCCAGCAGTGGAGGGGTTCCTAGCAATCAGCCCCAGCATTTT. Translating gives CASSGGVPSNQPQHF.